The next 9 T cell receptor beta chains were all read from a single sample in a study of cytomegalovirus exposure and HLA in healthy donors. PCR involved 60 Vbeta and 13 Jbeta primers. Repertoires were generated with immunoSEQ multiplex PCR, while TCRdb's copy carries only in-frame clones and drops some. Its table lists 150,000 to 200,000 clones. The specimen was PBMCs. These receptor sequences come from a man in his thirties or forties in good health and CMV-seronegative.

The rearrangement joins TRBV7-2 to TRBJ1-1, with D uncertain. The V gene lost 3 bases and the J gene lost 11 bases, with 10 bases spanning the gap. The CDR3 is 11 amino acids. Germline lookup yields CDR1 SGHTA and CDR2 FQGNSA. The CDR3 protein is CASSFYEEAFF. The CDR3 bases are TGTGCCAGCAGCTTTTATGAGGAGGCTTTCTTT. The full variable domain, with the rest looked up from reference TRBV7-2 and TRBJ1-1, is GAGVSQSPSNKVTEKGKDVELRCDPISGHTALYWYRQSLGQGLEFLIYFQGNSAPDKSGLPSDRFSAERTGGSVSTLTIQRTQQEDSAVYLCASSFYEEAFFGQGTRLTVV.

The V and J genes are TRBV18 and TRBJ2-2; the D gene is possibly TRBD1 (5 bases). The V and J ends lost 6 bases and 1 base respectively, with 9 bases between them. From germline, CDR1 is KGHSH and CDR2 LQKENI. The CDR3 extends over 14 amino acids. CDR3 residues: CASSLTENTGELFF. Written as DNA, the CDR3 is TGTGCCAGCTCGCTGACAGAGAACACCGGGGAGCTGTTTTTT. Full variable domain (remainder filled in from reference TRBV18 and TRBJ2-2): NAGVMQNPRHLVRRRGQEARLRCSPMKGHSHVYWYRQLPEEGLKFMVYLQKENIIDESGMPKERFSAEFPKEGPSILRIQQVVRGDSAAYFCASSLTENTGELFFGEGSRLTVL.

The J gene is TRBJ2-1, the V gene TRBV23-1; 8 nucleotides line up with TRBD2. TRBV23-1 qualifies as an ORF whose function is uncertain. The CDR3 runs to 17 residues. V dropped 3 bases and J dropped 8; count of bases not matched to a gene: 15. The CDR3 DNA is TGCGCCAGCAGTCACAAAAGAGGGGCTAGCGGGTACCATGAGCAGTTCTTC. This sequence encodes CASSHKRGASGYHEQFF.

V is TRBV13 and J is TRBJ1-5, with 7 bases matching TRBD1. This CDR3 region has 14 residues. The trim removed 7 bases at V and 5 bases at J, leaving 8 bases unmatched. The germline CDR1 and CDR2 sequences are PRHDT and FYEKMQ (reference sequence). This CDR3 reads CASTVGQGDQPQHF. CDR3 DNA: TGTGCCAGCACCGTTGGGCAGGGGGATCAGCCCCAGCATTTT. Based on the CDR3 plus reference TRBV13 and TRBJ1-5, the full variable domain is AAGVIQSPRHLIKEKRETATLKCYPIPRHDTVYWYQQGPGQDPQFLISFYEKMQSDKGSIPDRFSAQQFSDYHSELNMSSLELGDSALYFCASTVGQGDQPQHFGDGTRLSIL.

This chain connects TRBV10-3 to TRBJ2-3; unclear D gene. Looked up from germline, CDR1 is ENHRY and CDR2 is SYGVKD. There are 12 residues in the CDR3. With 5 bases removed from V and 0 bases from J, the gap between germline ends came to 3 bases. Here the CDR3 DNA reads TGTGCCATCAGTTCTAGCACAGATACGCAGTATTTT. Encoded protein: CAISSSTDTQYF.

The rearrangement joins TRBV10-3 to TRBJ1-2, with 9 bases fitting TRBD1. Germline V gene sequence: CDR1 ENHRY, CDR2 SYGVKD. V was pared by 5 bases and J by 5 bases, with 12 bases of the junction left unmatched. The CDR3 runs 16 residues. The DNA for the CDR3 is TGTGCCATCAGTTCCTTGGGACAGGGCTTAGGGTATGGCTACACCTTC. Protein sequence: CAISSLGQGLGYGYTF.

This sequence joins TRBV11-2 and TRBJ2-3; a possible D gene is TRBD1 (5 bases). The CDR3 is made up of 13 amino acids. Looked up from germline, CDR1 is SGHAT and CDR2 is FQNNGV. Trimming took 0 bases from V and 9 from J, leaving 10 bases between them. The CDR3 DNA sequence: TGTGCCAGCAGCTTAGAAGTTACAGGAACGCAGTATTTT. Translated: CASSLEVTGTQYF.

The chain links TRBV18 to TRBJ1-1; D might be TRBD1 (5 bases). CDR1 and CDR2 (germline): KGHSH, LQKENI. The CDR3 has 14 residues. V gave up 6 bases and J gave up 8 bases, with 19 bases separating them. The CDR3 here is CASSPGLGGREAFF. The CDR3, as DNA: TGTGCCAGCTCCCCGGGACTCGGAGGTCGAGAAGCTTTCTTT.

The CDR3 region is CASSLLAGGPHEQYF. CDR3 nucleotide sequence: TGTGCCAGCAGTTTACTAGCGGGAGGTCCCCACGAGCAGTACTTC. The genes are TRBV6-5 and TRBJ2-7; 12 bases are a match to TRBD2. The CDR3 is 15 amino acids. The V segment lost 4 bases and the J segment 5 bases; nucleotides outside the gene matches: 6. Germline assignment: CDR1 MNHEY and CDR2 SVGAGI.